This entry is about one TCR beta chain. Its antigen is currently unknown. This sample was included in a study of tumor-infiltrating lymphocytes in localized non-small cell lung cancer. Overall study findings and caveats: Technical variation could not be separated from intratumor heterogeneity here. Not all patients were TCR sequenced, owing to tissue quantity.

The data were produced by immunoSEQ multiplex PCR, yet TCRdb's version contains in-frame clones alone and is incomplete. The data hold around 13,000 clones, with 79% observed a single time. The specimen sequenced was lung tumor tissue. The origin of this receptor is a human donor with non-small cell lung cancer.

CDR3 sequence reads: CASSPRTGSSYEQYF. As DNA, the CDR3 is TGCGCCAGCAGCCCCCGGACAGGGAGCTCCTACGAGCAGTACTTC. The chain uses TRBV5-1 and TRBJ2-7; 8 bases map to TRBD1. This CDR3 spans 15 amino acids. The germline CDR1 and CDR2 sequences are SGHRS and YFSETQ. The J segment lost 0 bases and the V segment lost 4 bases, leaving 6 bases of the junction unmatched.